Shown below are 30 T cell receptor beta chains from a single sample sequenced in a study of T cells in Graves' hyperthyroidism and ophthalmopathy. Researchers amplified the TCR beta CDR3 regions from RNA transcripts. First-round RT-PCR with HTBI primers amplified the TCR CDR3 region. TCRdb re-called the multiplex PCR reads with MiXCR, one entry per CDR3 protein. The sample lists under 350,000 distinct CDR3 sequences, under 30% occurring once. The sample comprised blood. The receptors here all came from a man aged 35-49 years with Graves' hyperthyroidism that later progressed to Graves' ophthalmopathy.

This clonotype appeared a few times. This chain links TRBV20-1 with TRBJ1-5, with a weak D call TRBD1 (5 bases). CDR3 length equals 17 residues. V was clipped by 0 bases and J by 0 bases, with 15 bases between them. Germline V gene data show CDR1 as DFQATT and CDR2 as SNEGSKA (reference sequence). The CDR3 coding sequence is TGCAGTGCTAGAGAAGGGGCAGGGTGGGGTAGCAATCAGCCCCAGCATTTT. Amino acids: CSAREGAGWGSNQPQHF.

This clonotype was seen ten or more times. One end of the junction is discordant with germline, which a read error may explain. This chain links TRBV20-1 with TRBJ2-7, with 8 bases that match TRBD2. Germline CDR1 DFQATT, CDR2 SNEGSKA (reference sequence). This CDR3 has 15 residues. CDR3 in amino acids: CSVRDHRAGDYEQYF. In DNA form, the CDR3 reads TGCAGTGTTAGAGATCACCGAGCGGGAGACTACGAGCAGTACTTC.

The table lists this clonotype with many counts. The CDR3 here is CASSHGPGLVGYEQYF. For the CDR3, the DNA is TGTGCCAGCAGCCACGGACCGGGACTAGTGGGATACGAGCAGTACTTC. V usage is TRBV7-2 and J usage is TRBJ2-7; 8 bases are a match to TRBD2. Germline assignment: CDR1 SGHTA and CDR2 FQGNSA. V was pared by 5 bases and J by 4 bases, with 13 bases of the junction left unmatched. This CDR3 is 16 amino acids long.

This clonotype showed up many times. V and J are TRBV28 and TRBJ2-4; 10 nucleotides line up with TRBD2. This CDR3 spans 15 amino acids. With V trimmed by 4 bases and J by 5 bases, 5 bases remained unmatched. Germline CDR1 MDHEN, CDR2 SYDVKM. The CDR3 sequence is CASSSSGLAENIQYF. The CDR3 nucleotides read TGTGCCAGCAGTTCGTCCGGACTAGCGGAAAACATTCAGTACTTC.

This clonotype was found many times. The chain is built from TRBV7-8 and TRBJ2-2, with a weak D call TRBD2 (6 bases). From germline, CDR1 is SGHVS and CDR2 FQNEAQ. The germline V and J ends were trimmed by 7 bases and 9 bases, with 18 bases remaining between them. The CDR3 runs 14 residues. The DNA of the CDR3 is TGTGCCAGCACTCCGACTAGTTTTAGGTGGGAGCTGTTTTTT. Translation gives CASTPTSFRWELFF.

This clonotype was detected ten times or more. One end of the junction is discordant with germline, which a read error may explain. The chain recombines TRBV7-7 with TRBJ2-2, with 10 bases identical to TRBD1. CDR1 SSHAT and CDR2 FNYEAQ come from the germline V gene (reference sequence). The CDR3 is made up of 18 amino acids. In DNA, the CDR3 is TGTGCTAGCAGCTTGGCGAGGGGACAGGGGATGAACACCGGGGAGCTGTTTTTT. Translated: CASSLARGQGMNTGELFF.

This clonotype was recorded many times. The chain uses TRBV12-3 or TRBV12-4 and TRBJ2-7, with D maybe TRBD2 (6 bases). V lost 3 bases and J lost 6, with 15 bases in between. CDR3 length: 14 residues. CDR3 in DNA: TGTGCCAGCAGTTTGGGAGTAACTAGCTGCGAGCAGTACTTC. Translated: CASSLGVTSCEQYF.

This clonotype occurred many times. V and J are TRBV7-3 and TRBJ1-2, with D unclear. Germline loops: CDR1 SGHTA, CDR2 FQGTGA. The CDR3 runs to 13 residues. Trimming took 1 base from V and 4 from J, leaving 7 bases between them. This CDR3 is CASSLKSGYGYTF. In nucleotides, the CDR3 is TGTGCCAGCAGCTTAAAAAGCGGCTATGGCTACACCTTC.

V usage is TRBV4-2 and J usage is TRBJ1-2; weak D call: TRBD1 (6 bases). CDR3 length equals 17 residues. V lost 5 bases and J lost 7, with 26 bases in between. Germline V CDR1 and CDR2: LGHNA, YNFKEQ. CDR3 sequence (DNA): TGTGCCAGCAGCGAAGTGGGGGTAGGGGGTCCTCCGTTTGGCTACACCTTC. Protein product: CASSEVGVGGPPFGYTF.

The rearrangement links TRBV5-1 to TRBJ1-2; no clear D. Looked up from germline, CDR1 is SGHRS and CDR2 is YFSETQ. This CDR3 has 14 amino acids. With 5 bases removed from V and 4 bases from J, the gap between germline ends came to 15 bases. Written as DNA, the CDR3 is TGCGCCAGCAGAAATGATTCGGGGAGCTATGGCTACACCTTC. Encoded protein: CASRNDSGSYGYTF.

J is TRBJ2-7 and V is TRBV19, with TRBD1 matching over 11 bases. V lost 4 bases and J lost 3; bases outside the gene matches: 5. This CDR3 is built from 15 residues. The germline CDR1 and CDR2 sequences are LNHDA and SQIVND (reference sequence). The CDR3 sequence is CASSKRDRGGYEQYF. CDR3 in DNA: TGTGCCAGTAGTAAACGGGACAGGGGGGGCTACGAGCAGTACTTC.

This chain connects TRBV9 to TRBJ1-2, with 8 bases aligning to TRBD1. The CDR3 is 13 residues long. CDR1 and CDR2 (germline): SGDLS, YYNGEE. After removal of 0 bases from V and 7 bases from J, the junction contained 2 bases not matched to a gene. The CDR3 loop reads CASSVGTGTGYTF. CDR3 nucleotides: TGTGCCAGCAGCGTAGGGACAGGGACTGGCTACACCTTC.

Ten or more counts support this clonotype. The chain is built from TRBV30 and TRBJ1-5; tentative D call: TRBD1 (5 bases). Per the germline V gene, CDR1 is GTSNPN and CDR2 is SVGIG (reference sequence). The germline V and J ends were trimmed by 5 bases and 4 bases, with 12 bases remaining between them. The CDR3 consists of 13 residues. The CDR3 coding sequence is TGTGCCTGGGGGGGGTCAGGGAATCAGCCCCAGCATTTT. It translates to CAWGGSGNQPQHF.

This clonotype was seen ten or more times. V gene TRBV7-8 combines with J gene TRBJ2-7; possible D gene TRBD1, 6 bases. Germline CDR1 is SGHVS and CDR2 is FQNEAQ. Trimming took off 10 bases at V and 0 bases at J, with 22 bases between the two ends. The CDR3 loop spans 16 amino acids. CDR3 amino acids: CAIRQATHDGSYEQYF. For the CDR3, the DNA is TGTGCCATTCGACAGGCAACCCACGACGGCTCCTACGAGCAGTACTTC.

This chain uses TRBV6-2 or TRBV6-3 with TRBJ2-5, with D possibly matching TRBD2 (5 bases). Germline assignment: CDR1 MNHEY and CDR2 SVGEGT. Trimming removed 6 bases from V and 7 bases from J, with 18 bases in between. This CDR3 spans 14 amino acids. DNA of the CDR3: TGTGCCAGCAGCCCCGACTACTCCGAAGCGACCCAGTACTTC. Its translation: CASSPDYSEATQYF.

This chain uses TRBV6-1 with TRBJ2-7, with 7 nucleotides matching TRBD1. J lost 1 base, V lost 6 bases, and 6 bases had no gene match. This CDR3 has 14 amino acids. Germline V gene data show CDR1 as MNHNS and CDR2 as SASEGT. The CDR3 sequence: CASRETGRSYEQYF. CDR3 DNA: TGTGCCAGCAGGGAGACAGGGCGTTCCTACGAGCAGTACTTC.

This clonotype was found once. This chain connects TRBV20-1 to TRBJ1-5; tentatively, D is TRBD1 (6 bases). This CDR3 contains 13 residues. CDR1 is DFQATT, CDR2 SNEGSKA, per germline (reference sequence). V dropped 4 bases and J dropped 6 bases, with 13 bases sitting between them. CDR3 sequence: CSATRTQGQPQHF. The CDR3 nucleotides are TGCAGTGCTACCAGGACACAGGGTCAGCCCCAGCATTTT.

This clonotype was seen a handful of times. The rearrangement joins TRBV5-1 to TRBJ2-4; D unresolved. V was shortened by 5 bases and J by 5 bases, with 14 bases between the two germline ends. CDR1 and CDR2 (germline): SGHRS, YFSETQ. The CDR3 runs 14 residues. CDR3 residues: CASSPQGLQNIQYF. The CDR3 region has the DNA TGCGCCAGCAGTCCCCAAGGGCTTCAAAACATTCAGTACTTC.

The chain joins TRBV12-3 or TRBV12-4 to TRBJ2-2; a weak D match, TRBD1 (5 bases). The germline V and J ends were trimmed by 3 bases and 10 bases, with 12 bases remaining between them. This CDR3 has 13 residues. CDR3 coding DNA: TGTGCCAGCAGTTTGGGGCGGTCGACGGAGCTGTTTTTT. Encoded protein: CASSLGRSTELFF.

The chain recombines TRBV14 with TRBJ2-5; the match to TRBD2 covers 12 bases. Germline V gene sequence: CDR1 SGHDN, CDR2 FVKESK. V trimming: 3 bases; J trimming: 0 bases; junction bases outside the gene matches: 2. The CDR3 is 16 residues long. The CDR3 sequence: CASSHRTSGDQETQYF. In DNA form, the CDR3 reads TGTGCCAGCAGCCACCGGACTAGCGGGGACCAAGAGACCCAGTACTTC.

This clonotype has at least ten counts. This chain joins TRBV11-2 and TRBJ2-7; possibly TRBD2 for D (6 bases). CDR3 length: 12 amino acids. Trimming cost V 8 bases and J 2 bases, with 10 bases left between them. In germline, CDR1 is SGHAT, CDR2 FQNNGV. CDR3 sequence (DNA): TGTGCCAGCGGACTAAAGACCTACGAGCAGTACTTC. Amino acids: CASGLKTYEQYF. The full variable domain, completed using reference TRBV11-2 and TRBJ2-7, is EAGVAQSPRYKIIEKRQSVAFWCNPISGHATLYWYQQILGQGPKLLIQFQNNGVVDDSQLPKDRFSAERLKGVDSTLKIQPAKLEDSAVYLCASGLKTYEQYFGPGTRLTVT.

The table lists this clonotype with many counts. In DNA form, the CDR3 reads TGTGCCAGCCACCACTACAGAAGCTCCTACGAGCAGTACTTC. It specifies CASHHYRSSYEQYF. V gene TRBV11-2 combines with J gene TRBJ2-7; no clear D. This CDR3 is 14 amino acids long. V dropped 8 bases and J dropped 0 bases, with 14 bases sitting between them. Germline CDR1 SGHAT, CDR2 FQNNGV.

The sample holds many counts of this clonotype. V gene TRBV20-1 combines with J gene TRBJ2-7, with a tentative D call TRBD1 (5 bases). Between the trimmed V and J ends, which lost 2 bases and 3 bases, there was a span of 8 bases. This CDR3 spans 12 amino acids. Germline V gene data show CDR1 as DFQATT and CDR2 as SNEGSKA (reference sequence). The chain's CDR3 is CSARQGIYEQYF. The CDR3 nucleotides are TGCAGTGCTAGACAGGGAATCTACGAGCAGTACTTC.

Ten or more counts support this clonotype. This chain links TRBV5-1 with TRBJ1-1; 7 bases align to TRBD1. The V segment lost 7 bases and the J segment 0 bases; nucleotides outside the gene matches: 6. The CDR3 spans 14 residues. Germline assignment: CDR1 SGHRS and CDR2 YFSETQ. The CDR3 DNA reads TGCGCCAGCGGTCCCACAGGGGTGAACACTGAAGCTTTCTTT. It is translated as CASGPTGVNTEAFF.

V gene TRBV24-1 combines with J gene TRBJ2-7; 7 positions agree with TRBD1. There are 15 residues in the CDR3. The trim removed 2 bases at V and 7 bases at J, leaving 10 bases unmatched. CDR1 and CDR2 from the germline V gene are KGHDR and SFDVKD. The CDR3 loop reads CATSDSDRVAGEQYF. In nucleotides, the CDR3 is TGTGCCACCAGTGATTCTGACAGGGTAGCAGGAGAGCAGTACTTC.

This clonotype was observed many times. The V call is TRBV20-1, the J call TRBJ2-7; no clear D. There are 11 residues in the CDR3. Trimming took off 2 bases at V and 5 bases at J, with 7 bases between the two ends. The V gene's germline CDR1 is DFQATT and CDR2 SNEGSKA (reference sequence). For the CDR3, the DNA is TGCAGTGCTAGATGGCTCGACGAGCAGTACTTC. It translates to CSARWLDEQYF.

This clonotype was counted between two and nine times. V usage is TRBV6-2 or TRBV6-3 and J usage is TRBJ1-1; D not resolved. This CDR3 is built from 14 residues. CDR1 is MNHEY and CDR2 is SVGEGT in the germline V gene. The germline V and J ends were trimmed by 9 bases and 5 bases, with 19 bases remaining between them. CDR3 residues: CASAYGRSGTEAFF. CDR3 in DNA: TGTGCCAGTGCCTACGGTCGCTCTGGAACTGAAGCTTTCTTT.

At least ten counts were recorded for this clonotype. The chain links TRBV6-5 to TRBJ2-5, with D unresolved. The CDR3 is 14 amino acids. With 0 bases removed from V and 5 bases from J, the gap between germline ends came to 10 bases. The germline CDR1 and CDR2 sequences are MNHEY and SVGAGI. CDR3 residues: CASSYSTPTETQYF. CDR3 DNA sequence: TGTGCCAGCAGTTACTCGACGCCCACCGAGACCCAGTACTTC.

The chain is built from TRBV28 and TRBJ2-7; a weak D match, TRBD1 (6 bases). CDR1 is MDHEN and CDR2 is SYDVKM in the germline V gene. The CDR3 runs to 14 residues. The V end was cut by 5 bases, the J end by 1 base, with 12 bases between. The CDR3 sequence is CASSDETGSYEQYF. The CDR3 DNA reads as TGTGCCAGCAGTGACGAGACAGGATCCTACGAGCAGTACTTC. The full variable domain, its missing parts supplied by reference TRBV28 and TRBJ2-7, is DVKVTQSSRYLVKRTGEKVFLECVQDMDHENMFWYRQDPGLGLRLIYFSYDVKMKEKGDIPEGYSVSREKKERFSLILESASTNQTSMYLCASSDETGSYEQYFGPGTRLTVT.

This clonotype was detected ten times or more. This chain uses TRBV19 with TRBJ1-2, with 9 bases matching TRBD1. Per the germline V gene, CDR1 is LNHDA and CDR2 is SQIVND (reference sequence). Trimming removed 7 bases from V and 3 bases from J; junction bases left unmatched: 12. The CDR3 sequence is 16 residues long. The CDR3 coding sequence is TGTGCCAGTACCCTACTGAACCGGGACAGGGACTATGGCTACACCTTC. The encoded protein is CASTLLNRDRDYGYTF. The entire variable domain, with the rest obtained from reference TRBV19 and TRBJ1-2, is as follows: DGGITQSPKYLFRKEGQNVTLSCEQNLNHDAMYWYRQDPGQGLRLIYYSQIVNDFQKGDIAEGYSVSREKKESFPLTVTSAQKNPTAFYLCASTLLNRDRDYGYTFGSGTRLTVV.